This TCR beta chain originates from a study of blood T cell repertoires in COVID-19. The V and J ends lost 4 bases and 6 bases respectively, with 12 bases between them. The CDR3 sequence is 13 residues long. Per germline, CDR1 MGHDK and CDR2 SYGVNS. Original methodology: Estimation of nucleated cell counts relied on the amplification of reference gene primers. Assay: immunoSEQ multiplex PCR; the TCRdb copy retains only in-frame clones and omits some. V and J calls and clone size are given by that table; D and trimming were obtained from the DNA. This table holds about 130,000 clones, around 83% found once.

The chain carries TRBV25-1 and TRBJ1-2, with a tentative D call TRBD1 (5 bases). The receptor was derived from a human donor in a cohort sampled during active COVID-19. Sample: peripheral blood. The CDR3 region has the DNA TGTGCCAGCAGTGTCAGGGTTTCAGATGGCTACACCTTC. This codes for CASSVRVSDGYTF.